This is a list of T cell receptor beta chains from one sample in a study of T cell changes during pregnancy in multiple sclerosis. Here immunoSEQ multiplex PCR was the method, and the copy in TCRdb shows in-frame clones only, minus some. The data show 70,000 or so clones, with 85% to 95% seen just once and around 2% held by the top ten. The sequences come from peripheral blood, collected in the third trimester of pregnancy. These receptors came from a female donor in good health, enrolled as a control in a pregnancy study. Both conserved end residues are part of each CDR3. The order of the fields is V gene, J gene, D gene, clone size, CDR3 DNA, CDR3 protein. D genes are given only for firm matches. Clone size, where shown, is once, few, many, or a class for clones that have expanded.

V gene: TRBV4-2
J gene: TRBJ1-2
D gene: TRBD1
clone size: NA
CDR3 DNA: TGTGCCAGCAGCCGCGGGACAGGGAACTATGGCTACACCTTC
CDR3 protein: CASSRGTGNYGYTF

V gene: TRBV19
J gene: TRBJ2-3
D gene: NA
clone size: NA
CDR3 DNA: TGTGCCAGTAGTATCGGGGGGGGACAGGGCAAAGATACGCAGTATTTT
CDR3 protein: CASSIGGGQGKDTQYF

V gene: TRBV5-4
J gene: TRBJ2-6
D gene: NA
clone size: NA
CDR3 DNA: TGTGCCAGCAGCACCCTCCTGCGCGTGGGGGCCAACGTCCTGACTTTC
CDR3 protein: CASSTLLRVGANVLTF

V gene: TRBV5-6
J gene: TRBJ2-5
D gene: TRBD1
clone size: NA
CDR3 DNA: TGTGCCAGCAGCTTGGACAGGGGGGTTTTGGGCGAGACCCAGTACTTC
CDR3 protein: CASSLDRGVLGETQYF

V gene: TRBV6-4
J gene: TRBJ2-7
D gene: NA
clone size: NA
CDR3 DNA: TGTGCCAGCAGTGAGTCAGGGGTAGGTCCGTACGAGCAGTACTTC
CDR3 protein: CASSESGVGPYEQYF

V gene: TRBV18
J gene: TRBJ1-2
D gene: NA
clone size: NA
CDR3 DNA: TGTGCCAGCTCACGAGACGCGGGATGGTCCTCCTCGAATGGCTACACCTTC
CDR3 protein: CASSRDAGWSSSNGYTF

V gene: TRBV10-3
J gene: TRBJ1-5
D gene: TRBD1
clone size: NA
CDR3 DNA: TGTGCCATCAGTGAACTGGGACAGGCAAATCAGCCCCAGCATTTT
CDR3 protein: CAISELGQANQPQHF

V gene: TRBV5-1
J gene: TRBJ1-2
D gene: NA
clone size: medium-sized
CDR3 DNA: TGCGCCAGCAGCTCCGGGAGGGTGACCTATGGCTACACCTTC
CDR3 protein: CASSSGRVTYGYTF

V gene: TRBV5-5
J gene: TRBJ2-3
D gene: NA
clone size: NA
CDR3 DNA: TGTGCCAGCAGCTTGTTACCCAGAGCGCCAGATACGCAGTATTTT
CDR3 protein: CASSLLPRAPDTQYF

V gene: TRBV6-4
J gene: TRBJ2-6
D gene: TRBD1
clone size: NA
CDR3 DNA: TGTGCCAGCAGTACCATCACAGGGGGCCTCCTGACTTTC
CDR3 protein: CASSTITGGLLTF